This T cell receptor beta chain derives from a study of blood T cell repertoires in COVID-19. The assay was immunoSEQ multiplex PCR, and TCRdb's table has in-frame clones only and misses some. This table has some 210,000 clones, approximately 75% appearing once. Ages ranged from about 18 to 90 years, with residence in about 24 US areas. Cohort assignment relied on participant-reported clinical history. In Cohort 3, a recovered donor had either two negative PCRs, clearance, or symptom resolution. Sequenced input: PBMCs or T cells enriched from blood (not recorded which). The TCR comes from a man aged 40-50 years who had recovered from COVID-19.

The DNA for the CDR3 is TGTGCCAGCAGCGCCTCCGGGACTACCACTTCACAGTATTTT. The encoded protein is CASSASGTTTSQYF. The V and J genes are TRBV9 and TRBJ2-3, with TRBD2 matching over 7 bases. The germline gives CDR1 SGDLS, CDR2 YYNGEE. Trimming took 3 bases from V and 12 from J; bases not matched to a gene: 13. This CDR3 region has 14 residues.